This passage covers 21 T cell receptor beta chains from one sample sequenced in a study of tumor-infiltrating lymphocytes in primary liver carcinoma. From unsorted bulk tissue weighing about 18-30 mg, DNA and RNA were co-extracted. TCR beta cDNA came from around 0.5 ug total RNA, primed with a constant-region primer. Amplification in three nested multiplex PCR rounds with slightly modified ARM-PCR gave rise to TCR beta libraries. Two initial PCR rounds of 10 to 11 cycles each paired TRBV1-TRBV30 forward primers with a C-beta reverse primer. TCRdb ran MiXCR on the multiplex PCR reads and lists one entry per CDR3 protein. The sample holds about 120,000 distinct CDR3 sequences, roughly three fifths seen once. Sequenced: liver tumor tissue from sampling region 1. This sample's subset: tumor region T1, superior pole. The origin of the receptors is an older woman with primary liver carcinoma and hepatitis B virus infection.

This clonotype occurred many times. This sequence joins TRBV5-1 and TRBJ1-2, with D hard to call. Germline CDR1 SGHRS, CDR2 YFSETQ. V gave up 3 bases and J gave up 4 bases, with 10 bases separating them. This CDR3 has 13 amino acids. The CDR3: CASSSRWSYGYTF. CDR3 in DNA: TGCGCCAGCAGCTCTCGGTGGTCCTATGGCTACACCTTC.

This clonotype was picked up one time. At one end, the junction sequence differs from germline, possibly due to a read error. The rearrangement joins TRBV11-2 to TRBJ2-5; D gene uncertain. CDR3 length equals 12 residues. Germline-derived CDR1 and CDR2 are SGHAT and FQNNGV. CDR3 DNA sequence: TGTGTCAGCAGCTCAATCGCGGAGACCCGGTACTTC. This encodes CVSSSIAETRYF.

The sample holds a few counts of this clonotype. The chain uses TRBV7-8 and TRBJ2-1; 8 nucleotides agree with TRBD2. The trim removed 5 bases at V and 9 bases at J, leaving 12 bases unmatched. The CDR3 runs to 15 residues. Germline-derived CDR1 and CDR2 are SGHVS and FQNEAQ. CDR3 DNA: TGTGCCAGCAGCCCTCGGAGCGGGAGAACGGGTGAGCAGTTCTTC. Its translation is CASSPRSGRTGEQFF.

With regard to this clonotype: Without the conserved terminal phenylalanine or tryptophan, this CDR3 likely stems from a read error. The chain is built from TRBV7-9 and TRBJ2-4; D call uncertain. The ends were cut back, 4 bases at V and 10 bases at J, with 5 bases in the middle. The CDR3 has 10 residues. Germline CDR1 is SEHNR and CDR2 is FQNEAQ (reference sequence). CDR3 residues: CASSSEIQYY. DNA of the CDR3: TGTGCCAGCAGCTCCGAAATTCAGTACTAC.

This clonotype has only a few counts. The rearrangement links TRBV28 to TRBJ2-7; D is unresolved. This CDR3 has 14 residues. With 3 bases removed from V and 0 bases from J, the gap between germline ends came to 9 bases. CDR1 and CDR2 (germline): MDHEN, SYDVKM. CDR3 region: CASSFPIHSYEQYF. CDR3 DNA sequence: TGTGCCAGCAGTTTCCCCATACACTCCTACGAGCAGTACTTC.

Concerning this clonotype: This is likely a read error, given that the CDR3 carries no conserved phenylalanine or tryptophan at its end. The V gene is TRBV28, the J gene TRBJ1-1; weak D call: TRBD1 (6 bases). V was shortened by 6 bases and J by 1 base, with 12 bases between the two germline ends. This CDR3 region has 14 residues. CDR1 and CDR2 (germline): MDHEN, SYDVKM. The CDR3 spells CASRYRVPNTEAFY. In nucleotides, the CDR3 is TGTGCCAGCAGATACAGGGTGCCGAACACTGAAGCTTTCTAT.

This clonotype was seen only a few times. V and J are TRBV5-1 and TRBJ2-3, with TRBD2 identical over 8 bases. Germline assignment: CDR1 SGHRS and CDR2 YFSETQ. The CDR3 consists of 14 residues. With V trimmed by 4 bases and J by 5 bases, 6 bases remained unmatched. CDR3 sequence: CASSQGLVLDTQYF. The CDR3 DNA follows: TGCGCCAGCAGCCAGGGACTAGTTTTAGATACGCAGTATTTT. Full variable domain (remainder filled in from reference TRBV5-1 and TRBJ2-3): KAGVTQTPRYLIKTRGQQVTLSCSPISGHRSVSWYQQTPGQGLQFLFEYFSETQRNKGNFPGRFSGRQFSNSRSEMNVSTLELGDSALYLCASSQGLVLDTQYFGPGTRLTVL.

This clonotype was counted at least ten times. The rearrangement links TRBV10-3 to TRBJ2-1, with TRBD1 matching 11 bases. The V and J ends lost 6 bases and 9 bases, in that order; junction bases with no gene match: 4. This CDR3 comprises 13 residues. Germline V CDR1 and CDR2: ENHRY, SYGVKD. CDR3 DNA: TGTGCCATCAGGGGGACAGGGGGTGTTGAGCAGTTCTTC. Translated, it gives CAIRGTGGVEQFF.

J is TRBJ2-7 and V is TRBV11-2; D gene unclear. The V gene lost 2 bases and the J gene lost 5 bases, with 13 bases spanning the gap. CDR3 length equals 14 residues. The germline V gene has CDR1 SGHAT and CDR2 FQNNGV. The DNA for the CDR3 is TGTGCCAGCAGCTTACTGACATGGATCGACGAGCAGTACTTC. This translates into CASSLLTWIDEQYF.

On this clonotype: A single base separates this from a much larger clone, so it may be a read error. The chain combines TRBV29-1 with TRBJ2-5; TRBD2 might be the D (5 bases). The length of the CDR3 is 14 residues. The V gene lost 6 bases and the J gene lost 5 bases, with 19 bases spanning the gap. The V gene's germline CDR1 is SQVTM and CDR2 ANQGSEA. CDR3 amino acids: CSVSEDPAGETQYF. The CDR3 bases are TGCAGCGTCTCCGAGGACCCGGCGGGTGAGACCCAGTACTTC.

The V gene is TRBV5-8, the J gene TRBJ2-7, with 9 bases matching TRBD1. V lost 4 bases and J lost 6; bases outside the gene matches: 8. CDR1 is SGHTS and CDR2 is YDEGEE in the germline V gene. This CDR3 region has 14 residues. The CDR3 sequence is CASSQQGAKSEQYF. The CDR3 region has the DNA TGTGCCAGCAGCCAACAGGGGGCAAAGAGCGAGCAGTACTTC.

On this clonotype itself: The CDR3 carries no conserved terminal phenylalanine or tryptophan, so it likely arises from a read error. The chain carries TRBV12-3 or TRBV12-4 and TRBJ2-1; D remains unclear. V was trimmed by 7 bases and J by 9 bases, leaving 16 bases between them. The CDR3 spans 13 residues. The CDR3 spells CASIPRRHVEQFL. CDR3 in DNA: TGTGCCAGCATTCCTAGGCGGCACGTTGAGCAGTTCCTC.

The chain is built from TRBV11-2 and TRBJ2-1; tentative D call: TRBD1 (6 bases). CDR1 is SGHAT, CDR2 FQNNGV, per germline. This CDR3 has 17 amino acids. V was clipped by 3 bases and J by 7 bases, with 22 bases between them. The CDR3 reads CASSFLLTRGSENEQFF. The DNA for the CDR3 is TGTGCCAGCAGCTTCCTGCTAACTAGGGGGAGCGAAAATGAGCAGTTCTTC.

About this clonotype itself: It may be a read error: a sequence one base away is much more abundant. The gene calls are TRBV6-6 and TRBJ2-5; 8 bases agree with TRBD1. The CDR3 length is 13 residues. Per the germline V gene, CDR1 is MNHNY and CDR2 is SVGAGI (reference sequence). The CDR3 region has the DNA TGTGCCAGCAGTGACAGGGGTCGGAAGACCCAGAACTTC. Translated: CASSDRGRKTQNF.

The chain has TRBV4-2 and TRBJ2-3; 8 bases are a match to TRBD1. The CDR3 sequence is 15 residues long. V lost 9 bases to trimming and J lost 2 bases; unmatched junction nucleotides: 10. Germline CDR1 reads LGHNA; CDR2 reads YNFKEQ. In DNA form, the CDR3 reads TGTGCCAGTAGCACCGGACAGGGCAACACAGATACGCAGTATTTT. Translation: CASSTGQGNTDTQYF.

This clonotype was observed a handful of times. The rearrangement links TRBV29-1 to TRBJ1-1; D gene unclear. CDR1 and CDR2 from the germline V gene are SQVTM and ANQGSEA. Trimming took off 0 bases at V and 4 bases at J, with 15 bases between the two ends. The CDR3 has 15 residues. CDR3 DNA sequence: TGCAGCGTTGAAGATGGAGTGGAGTGGGGCACTGAAGCTTTCTTT. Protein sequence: CSVEDGVEWGTEAFF.

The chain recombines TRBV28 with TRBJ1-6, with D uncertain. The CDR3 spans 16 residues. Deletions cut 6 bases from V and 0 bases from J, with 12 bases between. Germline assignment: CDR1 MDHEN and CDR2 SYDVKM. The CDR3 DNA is TGTGCCAGCAGCCCCCAGGCCGGCTCCTATAATTCACCCCTCCACTTT. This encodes CASSPQAGSYNSPLHF.

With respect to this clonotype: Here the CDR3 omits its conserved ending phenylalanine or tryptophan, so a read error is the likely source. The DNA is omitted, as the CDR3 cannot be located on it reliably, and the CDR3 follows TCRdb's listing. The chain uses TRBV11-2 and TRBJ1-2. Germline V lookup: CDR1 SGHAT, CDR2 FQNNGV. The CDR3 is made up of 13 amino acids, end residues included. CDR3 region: CASSLEPDLLLTL.

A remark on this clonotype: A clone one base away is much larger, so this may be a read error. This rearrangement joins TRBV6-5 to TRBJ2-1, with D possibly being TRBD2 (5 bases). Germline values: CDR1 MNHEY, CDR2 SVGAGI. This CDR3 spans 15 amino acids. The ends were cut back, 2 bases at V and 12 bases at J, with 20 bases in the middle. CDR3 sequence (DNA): TGTGCCAGCAGTTACATGAGTCTAGGAGGCGATGGGCAGTTCTTC. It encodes CASSYMSLGGDGQFF.

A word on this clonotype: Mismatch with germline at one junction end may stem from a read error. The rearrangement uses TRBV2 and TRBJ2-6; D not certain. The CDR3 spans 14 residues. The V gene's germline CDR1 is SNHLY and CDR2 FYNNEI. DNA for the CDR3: TGTGCCAACAGTGGAAGCCCCGGGGCCAACGTCCTGACTTTC. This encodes CANSGSPGANVLTF. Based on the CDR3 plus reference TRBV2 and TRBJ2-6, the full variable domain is EPEVTQTPSHQVTQMGQEVILRCVPISNHLYFYWYRQILGQKVEFLVSFYNNEISEKSEIFDDQFSVERPDGSNFTLKIRSTKLEDSAMYFCANSGSPGANVLTFGAGSRLTVL.

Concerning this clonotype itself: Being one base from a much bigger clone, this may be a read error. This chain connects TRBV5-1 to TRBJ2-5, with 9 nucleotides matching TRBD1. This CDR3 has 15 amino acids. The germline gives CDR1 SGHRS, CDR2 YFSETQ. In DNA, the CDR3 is TGCGCCAGCAGCTTGGGGGACAGGGCACAAGAGACCCAGCACTTC. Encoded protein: CASSLGDRAQETQHF. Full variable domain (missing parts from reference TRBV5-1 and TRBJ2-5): KAGVTQTPRYLIKTRGQQVTLSCSPISGHRSVSWYQQTPGQGLQFLFEYFSETQRNKGNFPGRFSGRQFSNSRSEMNVSTLELGDSALYLCASSLGDRAQETQHFGPGTRLLVL.